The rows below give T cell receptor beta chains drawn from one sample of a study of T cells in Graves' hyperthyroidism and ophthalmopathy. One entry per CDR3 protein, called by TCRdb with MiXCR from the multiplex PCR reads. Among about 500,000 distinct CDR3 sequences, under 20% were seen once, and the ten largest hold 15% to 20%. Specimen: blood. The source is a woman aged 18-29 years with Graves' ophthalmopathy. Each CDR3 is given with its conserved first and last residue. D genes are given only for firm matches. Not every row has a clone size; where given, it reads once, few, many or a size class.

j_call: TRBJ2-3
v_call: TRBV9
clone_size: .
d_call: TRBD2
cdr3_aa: CANSPTSGGAGDTQYF
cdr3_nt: TGTGCCAACAGCCCTACTAGCGGGGGGGCCGGAGATACGCAGTATTTT

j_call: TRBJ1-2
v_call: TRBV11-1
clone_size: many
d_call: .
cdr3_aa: CASSLDGGDAYGYTF
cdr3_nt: TGTGCCAGCAGCTTAGACGGGGGGGACGCCTATGGCTACACCTTC

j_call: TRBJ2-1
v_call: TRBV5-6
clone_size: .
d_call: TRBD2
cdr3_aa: CASSLVAGAVYNEQFF
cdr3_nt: TGTGCCAGCAGCTTGGTGGCGGGAGCGGTCTACAATGAGCAGTTCTTC

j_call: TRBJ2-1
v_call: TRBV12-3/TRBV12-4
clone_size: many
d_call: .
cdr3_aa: CASRTTMGTYNEQFF
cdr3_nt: TGTGCCAGCAGAACCACTATGGGCACCTACAATGAGCAGTTCTTC

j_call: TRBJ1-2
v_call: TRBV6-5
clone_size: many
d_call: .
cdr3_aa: CASSYSFAGYREDGYTF
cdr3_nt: TGTGCCAGCAGTTACTCGTTTGCCGGTTACAGGGAGGATGGCTACACCTTC

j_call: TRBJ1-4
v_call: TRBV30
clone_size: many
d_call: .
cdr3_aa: CAWSVGDPNEKLFF
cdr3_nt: TGTGCCTGGAGTGTCGGGGACCCCAATGAAAAACTGTTTTTT

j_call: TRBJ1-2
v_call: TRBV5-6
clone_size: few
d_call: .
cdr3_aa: CASSFLDRSNYGYTF
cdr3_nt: TGTGCCAGCAGCTTCCTGGACAGATCTAACTATGGCTACACCTTC

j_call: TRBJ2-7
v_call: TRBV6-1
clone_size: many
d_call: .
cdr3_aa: CASSESASYEQYF
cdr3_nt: TGTGCCAGCAGTGAAAGTGCCAGCTACGAGCAGTACTTC

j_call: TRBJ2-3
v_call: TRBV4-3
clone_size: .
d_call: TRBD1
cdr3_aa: CASSQGPQGVTDTQYF
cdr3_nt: TGCGCCAGCAGCCAAGGCCCACAGGGGGTCACAGATACGCAGTATTTT

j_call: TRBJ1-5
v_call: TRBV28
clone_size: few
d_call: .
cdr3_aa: CASSLAGHDSNQPQHF
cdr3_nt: TGTGCCAGCAGTTTAGCGGGGCACGATAGCAATCAGCCCCAGCATTTT

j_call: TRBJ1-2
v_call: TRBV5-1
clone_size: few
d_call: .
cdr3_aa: CASSWGIGTSIYGYTF
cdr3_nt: TGCGCCAGCAGCTGGGGCATTGGTACATCTATCTACGGCTACACCTTC

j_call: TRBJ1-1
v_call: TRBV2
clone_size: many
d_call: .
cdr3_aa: CASSEGFGRVPEAFF
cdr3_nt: TGTGCCAGCAGTGAAGGTTTTGGCAGGGTCCCTGAAGCTTTCTTT

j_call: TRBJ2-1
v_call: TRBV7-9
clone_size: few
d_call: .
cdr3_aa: CASSLTQGSNEQFF
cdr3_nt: TGTGCCAGCAGCTTAACCCAGGGTTCGAATGAGCAGTTCTTC

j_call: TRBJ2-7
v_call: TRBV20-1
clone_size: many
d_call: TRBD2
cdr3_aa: CSASPSGRLYEQYF
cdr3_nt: TGCAGTGCTAGCCCTAGCGGGAGGCTCTACGAGCAGTACTTC

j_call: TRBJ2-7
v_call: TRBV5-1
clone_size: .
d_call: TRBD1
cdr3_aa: CASSLEGQDNHEQYF
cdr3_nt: TGCGCCAGCAGCTTGGAAGGACAGGATAACCACGAGCAGTACTTC

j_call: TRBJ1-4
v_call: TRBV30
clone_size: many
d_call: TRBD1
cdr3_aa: CAWGQGREEKLFF
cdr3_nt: TGTGCCTGGGGACAGGGTCGGGAGGAAAAACTGTTTTTT

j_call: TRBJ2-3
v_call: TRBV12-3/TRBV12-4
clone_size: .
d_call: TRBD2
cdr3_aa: CASCRRGGSDTQYF
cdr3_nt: TGTGCCAGCTGCCGCCGGGGGGGGTCAGATACGCAGTATTTT

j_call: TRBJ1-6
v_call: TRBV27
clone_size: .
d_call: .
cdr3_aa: CASSLTVSSYNSPLHF
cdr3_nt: TGTGCCAGCAGTTTGACGGTGAGCTCCTATAATTCACCCCTCCACTTT

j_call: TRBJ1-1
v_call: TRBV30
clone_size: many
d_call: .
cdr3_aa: CAWDGHRDTEAFF
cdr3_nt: TGTGCCTGGGACGGACACAGGGACACTGAAGCTTTCTTT

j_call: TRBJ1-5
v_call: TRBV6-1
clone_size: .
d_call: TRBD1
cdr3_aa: CASSDGQGANQPQHF
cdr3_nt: TGTGCCAGCAGTGACGGACAGGGGGCCAATCAGCCCCAGCATTTT

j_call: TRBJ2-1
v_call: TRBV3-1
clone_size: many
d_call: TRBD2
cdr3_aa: CASSQDLASGPYNEQFF
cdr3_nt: TGTGCCAGCAGCCAAGATCTGGCTAGCGGGCCCTACAATGAGCAGTTCTTC

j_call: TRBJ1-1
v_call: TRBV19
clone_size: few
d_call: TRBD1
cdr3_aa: CASSWGQAEAFF
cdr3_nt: TGTGCCAGTAGTTGGGGACAGGCGGAAGCTTTCTTT

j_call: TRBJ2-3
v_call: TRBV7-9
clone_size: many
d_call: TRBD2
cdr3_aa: CASSPSGRADTQYF
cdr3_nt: TGTGCCAGCAGCCCTAGCGGGAGGGCAGATACGCAGTATTTT

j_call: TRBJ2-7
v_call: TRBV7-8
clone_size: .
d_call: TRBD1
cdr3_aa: CASSQEGAGTGPYEQYF
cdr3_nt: TGCGCCAGCAGCCAAGAGGGGGCCGGGACAGGACCCTACGAGCAGTACTTC

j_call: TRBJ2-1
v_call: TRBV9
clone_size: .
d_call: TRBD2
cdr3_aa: CASSVEAGGPGEQFF
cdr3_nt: TGTGCCAGCAGCGTAGAAGCGGGAGGGCCGGGGGAGCAGTTCTTC

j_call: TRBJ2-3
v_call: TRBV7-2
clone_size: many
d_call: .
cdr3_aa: CASSPSLGGITDTQYF
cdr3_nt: TGTGCCAGCAGCCCCTCGTTGGGGGGAATCACAGATACGCAGTATTTT

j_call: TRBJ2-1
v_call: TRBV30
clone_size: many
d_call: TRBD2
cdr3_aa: CAWSGPSGSSYNEQFF
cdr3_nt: TGTGCCTGGAGTGGACCGAGCGGGAGCTCCTACAATGAGCAGTTCTTC

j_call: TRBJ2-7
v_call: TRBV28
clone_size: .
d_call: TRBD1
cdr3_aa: CASSFSLRTGMTYEQYF
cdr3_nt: TGTGCCAGCAGTTTTTCCCTCAGGACAGGGATGACATACGAGCAGTACTTC

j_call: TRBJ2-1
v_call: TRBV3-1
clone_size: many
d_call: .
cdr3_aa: CASSQDPGYDEQFF
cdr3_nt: TGTGCCAGCAGCCAAGATCCAGGGTATGATGAGCAGTTCTTC

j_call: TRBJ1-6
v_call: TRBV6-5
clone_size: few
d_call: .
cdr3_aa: CASSYDRSSPLHF
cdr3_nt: TGTGCCAGCAGTTACGACAGGAGTTCACCCCTCCACTTT

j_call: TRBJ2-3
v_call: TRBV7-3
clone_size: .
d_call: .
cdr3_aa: CASSRGVVVSTDTQYF
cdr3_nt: TGTGCCAGCAGCCGCGGGGTGGTCGTTAGCACAGATACGCAGTATTTT

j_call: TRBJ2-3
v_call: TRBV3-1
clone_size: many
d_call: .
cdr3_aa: CASSQYPDTQYF
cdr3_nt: TGTGCCAGCAGCCAGTATCCGGATACGCAGTATTTT